This T cell receptor beta chain was recorded in a study of identical twins' blood T cells. Looking at the study overall: Around 50 million reads covered roughly six alpha-chain and roughly six beta-chain libraries.

This clonotype was counted a few times. Its antigen remains unidentified. The study, taken as a whole, reports: Twins shared more top CDR3 clonotypes than unrelated donors did. V gene usage reportedly matched far better within twin pairs than unrelated donors.

Using its own MiXCR run on the 5' RACE reads, TCRdb lists one record per CDR3 protein. Among fewer than 450,000 distinct CDR3 sequences, around 30% were seen once, and the ten largest hold more than 5.5%. Three pairs of healthy female monozygous twins were the donors. Germline V gene sequence: CDR1 MNHEY, CDR2 SVGEGT. This CDR3 spans 12 amino acids. Trimming removed 6 bases from V and 2 bases from J, with 8 bases in between. The gene calls are TRBV6-2 or TRBV6-3 and TRBJ2-7; weak D call: TRBD2 (5 bases). Sequenced material: PBMCs. This receptor was taken from a woman aged 18 to 50 in good health. The CDR3 DNA reads as TGTGCCAGCAGCGGGAACACCTACGAGCAGTACTTC. Translating gives CASSGNTYEQYF.